The source of this T cell receptor (beta chain) is a study of T cells in localized non-small cell lung cancer. Study results and caveats: Elevated blood T cell density was associated with longer overall survival.

Regarding this clone: Its antigen is unknown.

Germline loops: CDR1 LNHNV, CDR2 YYDKDF (reference sequence). This CDR3 has 14 amino acids. The germline V and J ends were trimmed by 8 bases and 5 bases, with 19 bases remaining between them. Libraries were prepared by immunoSEQ multiplex PCR; TCRdb keeps only in-frame clonotypes and omits some of them. The data show 86,000 or so clones, just under 85% seen once. The sample here was peripheral blood, taken before any cancer treatment. The source is a man between 40 and 70 years old with stage I lung adenocarcinoma. The rearrangement links TRBV15 to TRBJ2-7, with D unclear. This CDR3 reads CATEITAILHEQYF. The CDR3 DNA follows: TGTGCCACCGAAATTACAGCTATCCTCCACGAGCAGTACTTC.